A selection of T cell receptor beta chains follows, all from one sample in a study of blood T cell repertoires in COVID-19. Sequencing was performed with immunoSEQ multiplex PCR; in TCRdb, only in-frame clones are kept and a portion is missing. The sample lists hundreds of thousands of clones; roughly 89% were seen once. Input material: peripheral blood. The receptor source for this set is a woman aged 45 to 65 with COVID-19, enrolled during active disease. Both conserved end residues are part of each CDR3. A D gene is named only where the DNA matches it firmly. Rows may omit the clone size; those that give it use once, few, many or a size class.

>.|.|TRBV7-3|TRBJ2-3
TGTGCCAGCAGCCTACTATTAGGGGGGGCAGATACGCAGTATTTT
CASSLLLGGADTQYF
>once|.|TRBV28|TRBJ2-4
TGTGCCAGCAGTTTCCAGGGATTTGGTGCCAAAAACATTCAGTACTTC
CASSFQGFGAKNIQYF
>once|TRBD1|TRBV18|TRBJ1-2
TGTGCCAGCTCACCAAGGGGGCACGCGGAAGGGGGCTCGGATGGCTACACCTTC
CASSPRGHAEGGSDGYTF
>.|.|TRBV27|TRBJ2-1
TGTGCCAGCAGTGCCCGCCGCGGCTACAATGAGCAGTTCTTC
CASSARRGYNEQFF
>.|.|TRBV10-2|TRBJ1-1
TGCGCCAGCAGTACGGACCGGACTGTTGCTTTCTTT
CASSTDRTVAFF
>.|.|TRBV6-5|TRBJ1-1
TGTGCCAGCAGGGCAGGGATAAACACTGAAGCTTTCTTT
CASRAGINTEAFF
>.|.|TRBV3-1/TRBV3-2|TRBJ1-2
TGTGCCAGCAGCCAATTGCAGGCCCATAACTATGGCTACACCTTC
CASSQLQAHNYGYTF
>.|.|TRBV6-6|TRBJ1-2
TGTGCCAGCAGTTCCAGGGCTCAGTACTATGGCTACACCTTC
CASSSRAQYYGYTF
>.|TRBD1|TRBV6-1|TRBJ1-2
TGTGCCAGCAGTGAAGGTGACAGGGGTGGCGGGGGCTACACCTTC
CASSEGDRGGGGYTF
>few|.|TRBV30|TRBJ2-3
TGTGCCTGGAGTAAGGGAGGGGGGGCAGATACGCAGTATTTT
CAWSKGGGADTQYF
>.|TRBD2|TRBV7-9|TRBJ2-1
TGTGCCAGCAGCTCTCTTAGCGGGGGGAGCTCCTACAATGAGCAGTTCTTC
CASSSLSGGSSYNEQFF
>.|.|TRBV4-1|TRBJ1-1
TGCGCCAGCAGCCCCCCCCTACAGTTGGTCCCGAACACTGAAGCTTTCTTT
CASSPPLQLVPNTEAFF
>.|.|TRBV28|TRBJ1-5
TGTGCCAGCACTTCCTCCGACGGGTGGAATCAGCCCCAGCATTTT
CASTSSDGWNQPQHF
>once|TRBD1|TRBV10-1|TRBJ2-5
TGCGCCAGCAGTTCCACGGGACAGATAGAGACCCAGTACTTC
CASSSTGQIETQYF
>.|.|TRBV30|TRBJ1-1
TGTGCAAGCGGGCAGAACCTGAACACTGAAGCTTTCTTT
CASGQNLNTEAFF
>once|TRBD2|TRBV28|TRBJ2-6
TGTGCCAGCAGTTTGGGGGGGGTTGCTGGGGCCAACGTCCTGACTTTC
CASSLGGVAGANVLTF
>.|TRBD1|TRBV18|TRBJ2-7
TGTGCCAGCTCACCAACCACGACAGGGGACTACGAGCAGTACTTC
CASSPTTTGDYEQYF
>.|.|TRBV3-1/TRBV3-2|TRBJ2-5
TGTGCCAGCGGACTCCGGGAGACCCAGTACTTC
CASGLRETQYF
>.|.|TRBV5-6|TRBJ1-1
TGTGCCAGCAGCTTGGGTACGGGTCTCACTGAAGCTTTCTTT
CASSLGTGLTEAFF
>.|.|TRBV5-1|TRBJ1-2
TGCGCCAGCAGCAAGGGGGACTACGGCTACACCTTC
CASSKGDYGYTF
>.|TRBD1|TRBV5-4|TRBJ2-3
TGTGCCAGCAGCAAGGGGACAGGGAGGGGAGATACGCAGTATTTT
CASSKGTGRGDTQYF
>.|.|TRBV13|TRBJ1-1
TGTGCCAGCAGCCCCGGGGAGACTGAAGCTTTCTTT
CASSPGETEAFF
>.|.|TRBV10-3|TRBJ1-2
TGTGCCATCAGTGAAAAAACGGAGATCCCCTATGGCTACACCTTC
CAISEKTEIPYGYTF
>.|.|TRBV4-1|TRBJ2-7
TGCGCCAGCAGCCATCCAGGGGCCTCCTACGAGCAGTACTTC
CASSHPGASYEQYF
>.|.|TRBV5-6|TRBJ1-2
TGTGCCAGCAGCTTGGTCTCGAGGACACACTATGGCTACACCTTC
CASSLVSRTHYGYTF
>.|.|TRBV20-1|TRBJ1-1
TGCAGTGCTAGTAGAGTGAGCACTGAAGCTTTCTTT
CSASRVSTEAFF
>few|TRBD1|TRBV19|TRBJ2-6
TGTGCCAGTAGTGGACCCGGGACAGGGGGTTTTGGGGCCAACGTCCTGACTTTC
CASSGPGTGGFGANVLTF
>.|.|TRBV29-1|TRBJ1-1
TGCAGCTCGCGGGGCGACACTGAAGCTTTCTTT
CSSRGDTEAFF
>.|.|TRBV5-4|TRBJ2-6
TGTGCCAGCAGCGGACCGACAGGGACTTCTGGGGCCAACGTCCTGACTTTC
CASSGPTGTSGANVLTF
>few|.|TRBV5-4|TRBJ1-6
TGTGCCAGCAGCGCCCTGCAGGGTGGGGATTCACCCCTCCACTTT
CASSALQGGDSPLHF
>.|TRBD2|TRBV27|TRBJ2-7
TGTGCCAGCAGACCCGGGACTAGCGTCGAGCAGTACTTC
CASRPGTSVEQYF
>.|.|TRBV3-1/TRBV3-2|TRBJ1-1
TGTGCCAGCAGCCAAAGGGGAGGGAACACTGAAGCTTTCTTT
CASSQRGGNTEAFF
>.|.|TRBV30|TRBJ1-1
TGTGCCTGGAGTGTCGGGTTCCTGAACACTGAAGCTTTCTTT
CAWSVGFLNTEAFF
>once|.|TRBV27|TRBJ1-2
TGTGCCAGCAGTCCCGTTGGGGGGGAGTTGGATGGCTACACCTTC
CASSPVGGELDGYTF
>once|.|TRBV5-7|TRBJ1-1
TGTGCCAGCAGCTCGGGGGGGCCCACTGAAGCTTTCTTT
CASSSGGPTEAFF
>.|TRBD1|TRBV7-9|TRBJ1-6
TGTGCCAGCAGCCGCCAGGGGGGACCTAAGAGCTCCTATAATTCACCCCTCCACTTT
CASSRQGGPKSSYNSPLHF
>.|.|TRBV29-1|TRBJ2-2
TGCAGCGTTGAAGTACAGTTGACCGGGGAGCTGTTTTTT
CSVEVQLTGELFF
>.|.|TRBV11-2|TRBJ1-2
TGTGCCAGCAGCTTAGGGGGAGGCCTTGGCTACACCTTC
CASSLGGGLGYTF
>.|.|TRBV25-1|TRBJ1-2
TGTGCCAGCAGTGAATCAGGGTTTACTGGCTACACCTTC
CASSESGFTGYTF